This T cell receptor beta chain originates from a study of cytomegalovirus exposure and HLA in healthy donors. On the study more broadly: A prior study identified 100 million to 130 million unique TCR beta sequences from 180 million or so T cells. Overall study findings and caveats: High specificity and sensitivity for cytomegalovirus status were reported for the classifier. Later, TCR association rates were found to vary by HLA locus, highest for DRB1 and lowest for HLA-C.

The CDR3 extends over 15 amino acids. Germline V gene data show CDR1 as ENHRY and CDR2 as SYGVKD. V was trimmed by 7 bases and J by 0 bases, leaving 13 bases between them. The study ran its PCR with 60 Vbeta and 13 Jbeta primers. The table came from immunoSEQ multiplex PCR; TCRdb's copy has only in-frame clones and leaves some out. This sample yields some 150,000 clones, of which roughly 80% are seen a single time; 1.5% to 2% belongs to the top ten. About this clone: Its specificity is not known.

The TCR sequence derives from a female donor in good health and CMV-seronegative. This chain connects TRBV10-3 to TRBJ2-1; D is unclear. The sequencing input was PBMCs. In nucleotides, the CDR3 is TGTGCCATCACCGTGCAGGATAGCTCCTACAATGAGCAGTTCTTC. Encoded protein: CAITVQDSSYNEQFF.